The clone carrying this T cell receptor beta chain has a count of ten or more. Its antigen is not identified. Mismatch with germline at one junction end may stem from a read error. These data originate in a study of CD8 T cells in ankylosing spondylitis. Study-wide results and limits: Relatively scarce in peripheral blood, disease-linked clones were CD8+. Clones tied to disease were said to be significantly enriched in matched ankylosing spondylitis synovial fluid.

Libraries for TCR beta were made by quantitative 5'-RACE with molecular barcodes. TCRdb independently ran MiXCR on the 5' RACE reads; one entry per CDR3 protein. Of 150,000 to 200,000 distinct CDR3 sequences listed, 13% are singletons. The sequencing sample was made of blood, either unsorted or a sorted T cell fraction (not recorded which). The TCR originated in a female donor with ankylosing spondylitis or in good health (not recorded which).

CDR3 loop: CASSLSGRDYNEQFF. The CDR3 DNA follows: TGTGCCAGCAGTTTAAGCGGGAGGGACTACAATGAGCAGTTCTTC. The chain couples TRBV7-3 to TRBJ2-1; TRBD2 matches at 10 bases. The CDR3 is 15 residues long. Germline V lookup: CDR1 SGHTA, CDR2 FQGTGA. Using reference TRBV7-3 and TRBJ2-1 for the parts outside the CDR3, the full variable domain is GAGVSQTPSNKVTEKGKYVELRCDPISGHTALYWYRQSLGQGPEFLIYFQGTGAADDSGLPNDRFFAVRPEGSVSTLKIQRTERGDSAVYLCASSLSGRDYNEQFFGPGTRLTVL.